The clone carrying this T cell receptor (beta chain) showed up many times. Assembly of TCR beta libraries relied on iRepertoire HTBI primers together with Arm-PCR of CDR3 regions. One entry per CDR3 protein results from TCRdb running MiXCR on the multiplex PCR reads. The sample has under 800,000 distinct CDR3 sequences; approximately 15% are singletons. The sample is drawn from a study of regulatory T cells in long-lasting Graves disease. Study as a whole: Patients with new Graves' disease had used antithyroid drugs below 3 months.

The CDR3 is 14 amino acids. CDR1 MDHEN and CDR2 SYDVKM come from the germline V gene. V dropped 3 bases and J dropped 6 bases, with 13 bases sitting between them. As for time point: newly diagnosed GD, antithyroid drugs for less than 3 months. Extracted RNA from PBMCs served as the source of the TCR library. From each patient, about 8.1 milliliters of peripheral blood was drawn and collected into an EDTA anticoagulant tube. The same sample was also used in a study of T cells in Graves' hyperthyroidism and ophthalmopathy. That source reports: Uncontrolled infection, other autoimmune disease, pregnancy or lactation disqualified patients from enrolment. The study used the HTBI primer set for a first-round RT-PCR of the TCR CDR3.

Sequenced material: peripheral blood mononuclear cells (PBMCs), taken at new diagnosis, from a patient treated with antithyroid drugs. The gene calls are TRBV28 and TRBJ2-3, with a weak D call TRBD2 (6 bases). The receptor comes from a woman aged 30 to 39 with Graves disease. The CDR3: CASSLGGSGDTQYF. The DNA of the CDR3 is TGTGCCAGCAGTTTGGGAGGATCTGGGGATACGCAGTATTTT.